This T cell receptor beta chain was sequenced during a study of glioma-infiltrating T cells after dendritic cell vaccination (dated by TCRdb to the mid-2010s). About the investigation overall: Of the approximately 15 glioblastoma patients in the cohort, all drawn from Phase I and II dendritic cell vaccination trials, 9 were newly diagnosed and 6 had recurrent disease. Between the early 2000s and the early 2010s, the patients were given dendritic cell vaccination pulsed with autologous tumor lysate. To make the vaccine, monocyte-derived dendritic cells were cultured for under 9 days with IL-4 and GM-CSF and then pulsed overnight with autologous tumor lysate. Each patient got three intradermal injections of the dendritic cell vaccine, spaced at biweekly intervals, in the arm below the axilla. Tumor-infiltrating lymphocyte content was quantified and tumor and blood repertoires were compared in dendritic cell-vaccinated glioblastoma patients by deep sequencing of TCR beta CDR3 regions. TCR sequencing metrics, including TIL content and tumor-blood repertoire overlap, were correlated with survival after dendritic cell vaccination. Paper-wide results and their limitations: No direct relationship between TCR clonality and survival was found, suggesting that a diverse polyclonal response may matter. The cohort was small and heterogeneous, only a few patients had full blood and tumor sets, and even fewer had initial-recurrent tumor pairs. Higher estimated pretreatment TIL content predicted longer time to progression and overall survival after dendritic cell vaccination. The three-group TCR overlap response model was described as speculative and requiring prospective validation.

Of note for this clone: Which antigen it targets is not known. The sample holds no much larger clone one base away, and base qualities are not on file.

CDR1 is given as MGHRA and CDR2 as YSYEKL, both from the germline V gene. Its CDR3 holds 16 amino acids, cysteine through phenylalanine. The retained sequence is limited to the CDR3, 48 bases, with the frame set at the first base. V and J lose 0 bases and 0 bases, and a span of 11 bases separates them. Using the immunoSEQ assay, TCRB CDR3 regions were amplified from 1.5 to 2 micrograms of genomic DNA, or from all available DNA when less than that was on hand. The multiplex PCR relied on 60 forward primers for TCR V beta segments and 13 reverse primers for J beta segments. To estimate reads per starting template, synthetic control templates were spiked into each sample at limiting dilution. Reads of 87 bp were generated by sequencing on the Illumina HiSeq System. Regarding the original processing steps: PCR and sequencing errors were removed by a nearest neighbor algorithm that merged closely related sequences. TCR overlap was measured as the percentage of unique tumor TCR beta sequences that were also present in the peripheral blood of the same patient. The immuneACCESS repertoire file appears here via TCRdb, limited to in-frame rearrangements. These files lack a portion of the clones; in checked studies, under half of the deficit traces to unresolved V genes, and the cause of the others is not known. Clonal size and the V and J genes are those of that table, whereas D and trimming came from the DNA. The sample records 99,000 or so clones, around 91% of which are singletons. The ten top clones hold approximately 3% of the sample.

Sample time point, as interpreted from the label and publication: after dendritic cell vaccination, including at tumor progression/relapse. Patients were selected on the basis of adequate residual fresh-frozen tumor tissue and more than two years of available survival data. Although molecular status otherwise differed among the glioblastoma patients, no patient had an isocitrate dehydrogenase mutation. PBMC collection took place before vaccination, two weeks after the third vaccination, and at tumor progression if progression occurred. The Qiagen DNeasy Blood extraction Kit was used for extraction of genomic DNA.

The sequencing used blood, collected after dendritic cell vaccination. This receptor was obtained from a human donor with glioblastoma. This receptor chain uses TRBV4-1 and TRBJ1-1, with a weak D call of TRBD1 (6 bases match). The DNA is as follows: TGCGCCAGCAGCCAAGAAACAGGGACCATGAACACTGAAGCTTTCTTT. Its coded protein is CASSQETGTMNTEAFF.